These 5 T cell receptor beta chains came from one sample sequenced in a study of vaccination effects on CD4 cells after COVID-19. These TCRs are of unknown antigen specificity. Sequencing in the ViraFEST assay came after antigen-specific CD4+ T cells had been expanded with viral peptide pools, which were used to stimulate PBMC. On day 10 of culture, CD4+ T cells were separated out. Prior SARS-CoV-2 infection was absent in the vaccine recipients, as shown by negative nucleocapsid antibodies. Measured with immunoSEQ multiplex PCR; TCRdb has only the in-frame clones, and not every one. The table lists 55,000 to 80,000 clones, 80% of them singletons. Here the sequenced sample was CD4+ T cells from PBMCs cultured with SARS-CoV-2 spike peptides, taken before COVID-19 vaccination. These receptors were obtained from a human donor who received a COVID-19 vaccine.

The chain carries TRBV30 and TRBJ2-5; D is unclear. The V gene lost 3 bases and the J gene lost 2 bases, with 10 bases spanning the gap. Germline CDR1 GTSNPN, CDR2 SVGIG (reference sequence). CDR3 length: 13 residues. The CDR3 sequence: CAWSRSSQETQYF. Written as DNA, the CDR3 is TGTGCCTGGAGCCGAAGTTCGCAAGAGACCCAGTACTTC. Looking up the rest from reference TRBV30 and TRBJ2-5 gives the full variable domain: SQTIHQWPATLVQPVGSPLSLECTVEGTSNPNLYWYRQAAGRGLQLLFYSVGIGQISSEVPQNLSASRPQDRQFILSSKKLLLSDSGFYLCAWSRSSQETQYFGPGTRLLVL.

The V gene is TRBV3-1 (or the pseudogene TRBV3-2), the J gene TRBJ1-1; D uncertain. This CDR3 has 15 residues. V lost 1 base to trimming and J lost 0 bases, with 9 bases between them. Germline lookup yields CDR1 LGHDT and CDR2 YNNKEL (reference sequence). The CDR3 bases are TGTGCCAGCAGCCAAGGGGCAGGTATGAACACTGAAGCTTTCTTT. Translated, it gives CASSQGAGMNTEAFF.

The chain links TRBV12-5 to TRBJ1-3; a possible D gene is TRBD1 (6 bases). CDR3 length: 14 amino acids. Germline lookup yields CDR1 LGHNT and CDR2 FRNRAP. V lost 9 bases, J lost 1 base, and 13 bases lay in between. CDR3 protein: CASGTGFSGNTIYF. Here the CDR3 DNA reads TGTGCTAGCGGAACAGGGTTTTCTGGAAACACCATATATTTT.

The chain links TRBV18 to TRBJ1-1; the D is unclear. V was pared by 0 bases and J by 5 bases, with 13 bases between. Germline V gene sequence: CDR1 KGHSH, CDR2 LQKENI. The CDR3 length is 15 residues. CDR3 in amino acids: CASSPPRALGTEAFF. DNA for the CDR3: TGTGCCAGCTCACCACCTAGGGCCTTGGGTACTGAAGCTTTCTTT.

This sequence joins TRBV10-3 and TRBJ1-6; D is undetermined. This CDR3 is 10 amino acids long. Germline CDR1 and CDR2: ENHRY and SYGVKD. V was clipped by 8 bases and J by 14 bases, with 10 bases between them. CDR3 in DNA: TGTGCCATCTCTCCGGTCTCCCTCCACTTT. Amino acid sequence: CAISPVSLHF.